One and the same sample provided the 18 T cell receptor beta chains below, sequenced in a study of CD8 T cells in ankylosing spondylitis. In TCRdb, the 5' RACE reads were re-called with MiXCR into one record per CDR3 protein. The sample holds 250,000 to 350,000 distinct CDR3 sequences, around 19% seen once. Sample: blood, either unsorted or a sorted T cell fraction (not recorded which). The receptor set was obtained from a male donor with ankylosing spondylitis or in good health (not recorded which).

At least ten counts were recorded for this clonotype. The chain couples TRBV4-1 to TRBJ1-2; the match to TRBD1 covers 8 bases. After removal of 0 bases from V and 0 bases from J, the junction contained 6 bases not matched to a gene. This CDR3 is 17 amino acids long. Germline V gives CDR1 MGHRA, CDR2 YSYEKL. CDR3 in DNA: TGCGCCAGCAGCCAAGATGGGACAGGTCCTTCTAACTATGGCTACACCTTC. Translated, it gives CASSQDGTGPSNYGYTF.

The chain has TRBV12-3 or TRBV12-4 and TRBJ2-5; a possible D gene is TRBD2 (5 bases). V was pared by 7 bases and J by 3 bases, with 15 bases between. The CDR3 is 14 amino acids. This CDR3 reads CASTPAPGKETQYF. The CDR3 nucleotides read TGTGCCAGCACCCCGGCCCCGGGAAAAGAGACCCAGTACTTC.

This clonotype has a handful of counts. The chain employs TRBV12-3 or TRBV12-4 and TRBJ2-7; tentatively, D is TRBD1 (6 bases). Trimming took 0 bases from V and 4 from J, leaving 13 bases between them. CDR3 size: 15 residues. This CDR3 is CASSLAATGGYEQYV. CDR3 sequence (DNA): TGTGCCAGCAGTTTAGCTGCGACAGGCGGGTACGAGCAGTACGTC.

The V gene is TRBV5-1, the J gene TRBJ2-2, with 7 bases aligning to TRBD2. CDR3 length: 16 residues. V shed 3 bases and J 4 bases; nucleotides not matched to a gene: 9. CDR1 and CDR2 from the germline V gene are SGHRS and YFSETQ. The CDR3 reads CASSSGTTWATGELFF. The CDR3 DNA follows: TGCGCCAGCAGCTCCGGGACTACCTGGGCCACCGGGGAGCTGTTTTTT.

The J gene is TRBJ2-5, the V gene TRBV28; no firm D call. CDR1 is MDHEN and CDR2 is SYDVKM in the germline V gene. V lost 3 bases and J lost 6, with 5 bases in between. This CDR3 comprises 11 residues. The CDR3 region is CASSLSKTQYF. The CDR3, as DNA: TGTGCCAGCAGTTTGAGTAAGACCCAGTACTTC.

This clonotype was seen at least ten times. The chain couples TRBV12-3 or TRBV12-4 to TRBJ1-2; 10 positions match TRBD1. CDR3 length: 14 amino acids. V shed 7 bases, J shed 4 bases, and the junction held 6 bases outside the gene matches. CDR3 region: CASNPTGGVYGYTF. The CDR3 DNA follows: TGTGCCAGCAACCCGACAGGGGGCGTCTATGGCTACACCTTC.

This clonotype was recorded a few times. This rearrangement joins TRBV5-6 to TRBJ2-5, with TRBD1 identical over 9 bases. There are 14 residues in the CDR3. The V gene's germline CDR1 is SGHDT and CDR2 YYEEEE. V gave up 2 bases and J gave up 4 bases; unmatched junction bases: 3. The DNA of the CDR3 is TGTGCCAGCAGCTTTGGGACAGGGCTAGAGACCCAGTACTTC. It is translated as CASSFGTGLETQYF.

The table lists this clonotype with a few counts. CDR3 protein: CASSLEVTEAFF. CDR3 bases: TGTGCCAGCAGCTTAGAGGTCACTGAAGCTTTCTTT. V gene TRBV7-9 combines with J gene TRBJ1-1; D remains ambiguous. Germline V gene sequence: CDR1 SEHNR, CDR2 FQNEAQ (reference sequence). With 1 base removed from V and 4 bases from J, the gap between germline ends came to 4 bases. The CDR3 length is 12 residues.

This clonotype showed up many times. The CDR3 spells CASSPGTSGTGELFF. The DNA of the CDR3 is TGTGCCAGCAGCCCAGGGACTAGCGGGACCGGGGAGCTGTTTTTT. This chain links TRBV4-2 with TRBJ2-2, with TRBD2 identical over 12 bases. The CDR3 totals 15 residues. Trimming removed 4 bases from V and 5 bases from J; junction bases left unmatched: 2. Germline CDR1 is LGHNA and CDR2 is YNFKEQ.

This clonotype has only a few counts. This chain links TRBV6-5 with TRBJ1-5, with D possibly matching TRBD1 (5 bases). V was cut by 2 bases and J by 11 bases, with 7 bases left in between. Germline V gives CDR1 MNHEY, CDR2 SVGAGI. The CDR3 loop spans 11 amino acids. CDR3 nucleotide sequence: TGTGCCAGCAGTTACGGGGGGGCCCAGCATTTT. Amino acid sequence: CASSYGGAQHF.

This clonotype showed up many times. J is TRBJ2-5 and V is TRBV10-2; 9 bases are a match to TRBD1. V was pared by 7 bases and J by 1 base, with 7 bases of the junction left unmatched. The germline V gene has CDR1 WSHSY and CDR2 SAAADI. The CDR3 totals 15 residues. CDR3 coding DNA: TGCGCCAGCACCTGGACAGGGGCCCTCCAAGAGACCCAGTACTTC. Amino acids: CASTWTGALQETQYF.

CDR3 amino acids: CASSRGDGNQPQHF. Written as DNA, the CDR3 is TGTGCCAGCAGTCGGGGGGACGGGAATCAGCCCCAGCATTTT. This chain links TRBV6-1 with TRBJ1-5; a weak D match, TRBD1 (5 bases). Looked up from germline, CDR1 is MNHNS and CDR2 is SASEGT. V was cut by 5 bases and J by 4 bases, with 12 bases left in between. The CDR3 extends over 14 amino acids.

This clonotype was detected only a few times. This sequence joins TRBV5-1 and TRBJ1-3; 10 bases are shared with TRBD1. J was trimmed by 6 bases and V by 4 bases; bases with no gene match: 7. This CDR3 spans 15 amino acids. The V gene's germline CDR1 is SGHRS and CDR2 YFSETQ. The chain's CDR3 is CASSPPGQGTNTIYF. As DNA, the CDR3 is TGCGCCAGCAGCCCGCCGGGACAGGGGACAAACACCATATATTTT.

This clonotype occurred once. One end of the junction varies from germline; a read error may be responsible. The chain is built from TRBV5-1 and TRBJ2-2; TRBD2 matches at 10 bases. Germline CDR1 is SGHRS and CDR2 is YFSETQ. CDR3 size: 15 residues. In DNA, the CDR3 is TGCGCCAGCAGCTACCGGACTAGCGGCCCCGGGGAGCTGCTTTTT. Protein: CASSYRTSGPGELLF.

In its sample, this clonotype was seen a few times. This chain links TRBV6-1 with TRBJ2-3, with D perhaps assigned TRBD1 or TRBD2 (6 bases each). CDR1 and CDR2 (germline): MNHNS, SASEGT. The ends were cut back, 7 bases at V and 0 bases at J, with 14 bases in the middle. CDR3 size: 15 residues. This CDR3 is CASTVGGRSTDTQYF. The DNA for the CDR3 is TGTGCCAGCACTGTTGGGGGGCGCAGCACAGATACGCAGTATTTT.

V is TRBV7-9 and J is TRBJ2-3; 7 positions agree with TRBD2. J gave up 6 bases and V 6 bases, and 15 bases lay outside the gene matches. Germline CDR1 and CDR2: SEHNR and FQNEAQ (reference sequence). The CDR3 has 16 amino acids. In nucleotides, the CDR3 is TGTGCCAGCAGTCCGGGACTACGCACGGGTGACGATACGCAGTATTTT. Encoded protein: CASSPGLRTGDDTQYF.

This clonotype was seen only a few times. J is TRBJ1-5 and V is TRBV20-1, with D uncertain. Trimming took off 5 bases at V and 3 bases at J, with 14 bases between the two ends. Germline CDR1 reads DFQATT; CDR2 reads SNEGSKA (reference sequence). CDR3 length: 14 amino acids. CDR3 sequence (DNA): TGCAGTGCTCCCCGAGGGTTGGACAATCAGCCCCAGCATTTT. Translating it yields CSAPRGLDNQPQHF.

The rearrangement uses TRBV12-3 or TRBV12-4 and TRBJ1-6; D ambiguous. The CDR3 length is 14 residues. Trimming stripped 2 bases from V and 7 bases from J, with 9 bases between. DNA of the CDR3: TGTGCCAGCAGTTTACAGGAGCGGAATTCACCCCTCCACTTT. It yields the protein CASSLQERNSPLHF.